This T cell receptor beta chain stems from a study of T cell responses to AZD1222 COVID-19 vaccine. The protocol was immunoSEQ multiplex PCR, while the TCRdb copy is restricted to in-frame clones and leaves out a portion. The profile shows some 130,000 clones, 90% of them singletons. Germline CDR1 reads SGHRS; CDR2 reads YFSETQ. The CDR3 runs 13 residues. Trimming left V 0 bases short and J 3 bases short, with 7 bases between. The TCR comes from an adult in good health. The V call is TRBV5-1, the J call TRBJ2-7; unclear D gene. The specimen was peripheral blood, collected on day 0 of AZD1222 vaccination. Here the CDR3 DNA reads TGCGCCAGCAGCTTGGAGGGCCGCTACGAGCAGTACTTC. This gives the protein CASSLEGRYEQYF.